Listed here are 5 T cell receptor beta chains from one sample, sequenced in a study of cytomegalovirus exposure and HLA in healthy donors. PCR amplification relied on 60 Vbeta primers (plus 13 Jbeta primers). Data came from immunoSEQ multiplex PCR; TCRdb stores just in-frame clones and leaves some out. The table includes 200,000 to 300,000 clones, 80% to 90% detected once. Sequencing used PBMCs. The origin of the receptors is a girl aged 2 to 10 in good health and CMV-seronegative.

The chain employs TRBV5-1 and TRBJ2-7; 10 positions match TRBD1. The CDR3 covers 15 residues. Germline CDR1 reads SGHRS; CDR2 reads YFSETQ. V lost 4 bases and J lost 7; bases outside the gene matches: 11. The DNA for the CDR3 is TGCGCCAGCAGCAGCTGGGACAGGGGAGCGGGAGAGCAGTACTTC. Residues: CASSSWDRGAGEQYF.

The V and J genes are TRBV27 and TRBJ2-7; no reliable D call. The ends were cut back, 4 bases at V and 5 bases at J, with 6 bases in the middle. The CDR3 consists of 11 residues. CDR1 is MNHEY, CDR2 SMNVEV, per germline (reference sequence). The CDR3 DNA reads TGTGCCAGCAGTTCCTATAACGAGCAGTACTTC. Its translation: CASSSYNEQYF.

V is TRBV5-1 and J is TRBJ2-6; tentatively, D is TRBD2 (5 bases). Germline CDR1 is SGHRS and CDR2 is YFSETQ. V dropped 4 bases and J dropped 4 bases, with 12 bases sitting between them. The CDR3 length is 15 residues. CDR3 sequence reads: CASSEGESGANVLTF. CDR3 in DNA: TGCGCCAGCAGCGAGGGAGAGAGCGGGGCCAACGTCCTGACTTTC.

J is TRBJ2-7 and V is TRBV7-2, with 8 bases that match TRBD2. The ends lost 2 bases at V and 4 bases at J; junction bases unmatched: 4. Per the germline V gene, CDR1 is SGHTA and CDR2 is FQGNSA. This CDR3 is 14 amino acids long. The CDR3 DNA reads TGTGCCAGCAGCTTACGGCGGGGGGAATACGAGCAGTACTTC. Its translation: CASSLRRGEYEQYF.

The CDR3 sequence is CASSLGQANYGYTF. Here the CDR3 DNA reads TGTGCCAGCAGCTTGGGACAGGCTAACTATGGCTACACCTTC. This chain uses TRBV5-4 with TRBJ1-2, with D possibly matching TRBD1 (6 bases). The V end lost 0 bases, the J end lost 0 bases, and 6 bases lay between the germline ends. The CDR3 is 14 amino acids. Germline V gene data show CDR1 as SGHNT and CDR2 as YYREEE (reference sequence).